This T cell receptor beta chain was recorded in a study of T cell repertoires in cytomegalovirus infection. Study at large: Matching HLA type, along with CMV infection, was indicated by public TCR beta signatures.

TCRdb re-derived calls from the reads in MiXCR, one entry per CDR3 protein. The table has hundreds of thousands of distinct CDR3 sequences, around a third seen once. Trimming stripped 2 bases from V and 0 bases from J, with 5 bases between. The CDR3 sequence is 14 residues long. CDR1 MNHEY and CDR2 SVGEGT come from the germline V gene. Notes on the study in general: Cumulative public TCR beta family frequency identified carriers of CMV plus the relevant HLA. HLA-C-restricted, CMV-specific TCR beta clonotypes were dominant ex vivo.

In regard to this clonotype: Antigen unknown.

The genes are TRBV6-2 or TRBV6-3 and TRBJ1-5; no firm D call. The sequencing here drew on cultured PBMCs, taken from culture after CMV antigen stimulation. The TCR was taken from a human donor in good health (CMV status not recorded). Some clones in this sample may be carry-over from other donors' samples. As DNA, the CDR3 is TGTGCCAGCAGTTACCCGATTAGCAATCAGCCCCAGCATTTT. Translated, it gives CASSYPISNQPQHF.